These 10 T cell receptor beta chains came from one sample sequenced in a study of blood T cell repertoires in COVID-19. Using immunoSEQ multiplex PCR, the repertoire was profiled, and TCRdb retains in-frame clones only, with some absent. Of more than 40,000 clones in the sample, 88% were seen once. Material for sequencing was peripheral blood. These receptors were obtained from a man aged 50-59 years with active COVID-19.

This chain uses TRBV18 with TRBJ1-4, with D tentatively TRBD1 (5 bases). The CDR3 has 15 residues. CDR1 is KGHSH, CDR2 LQKENI, per germline. V lost 6 bases and J lost 0, with 11 bases in between. CDR3 bases: TGTGCCAGCTCCTCAGCAGGGCCAACTAATGAAAAACTGTTTTTT. This translates into CASSSAGPTNEKLFF.

V and J are TRBV6-5 and TRBJ2-3, with D possibly matching TRBD2 (5 bases). Germline-derived CDR1 and CDR2 are MNHEY and SVGAGI. CDR3 length equals 13 residues. Trimming stripped 2 bases from V and 8 bases from J, with 11 bases between. The CDR3 sequence: CASSYDGRGTQYF. The DNA for the CDR3 is TGTGCCAGCAGTTACGACGGCCGGGGTACGCAGTATTTT.

The genes are TRBV5-1 and TRBJ2-3; TRBD2 matches at 13 bases. V gave up 3 bases and J gave up 9 bases; unmatched junction bases: 4. Germline CDR1 and CDR2: SGHRS and YFSETQ. The CDR3 length is 14 residues. In nucleotides, the CDR3 is TGCGCCAGCAGCTCCGGGACTAGCGGGGAAACGCAGTATTTT. Protein: CASSSGTSGETQYF. The variable domain in full, with the rest retrieved from reference TRBV5-1 and TRBJ2-3, is KAGVTQTPRYLIKTRGQQVTLSCSPISGHRSVSWYQQTPGQGLQFLFEYFSETQRNKGNFPGRFSGRQFSNSRSEMNVSTLELGDSALYLCASSSGTSGETQYFGPGTRLTVL.

The V gene is TRBV7-3, the J gene TRBJ2-2, with 9 bases aligning to TRBD1. V lost 6 bases to trimming and J lost 1 base; unmatched junction nucleotides: 6. The CDR3 covers 16 residues. Germline V lookup: CDR1 SGHTA, CDR2 FQGTGA. The CDR3 is CASSSPDRGNTGELFF. CDR3 DNA: TGTGCCAGCAGTTCCCCGGACAGGGGGAACACCGGGGAGCTGTTTTTT.

This chain joins TRBV9 and TRBJ1-1; D call uncertain. The CDR3 is 14 residues long. The V gene's germline CDR1 is SGDLS and CDR2 YYNGEE. V lost 2 bases and J 1 base, leaving 9 bases between the germline ends. The CDR3 DNA reads as TGTGCCAGCAGCGTTATAGCGGAGAACACTGAAGCTTTCTTT. Translating gives CASSVIAENTEAFF.

The rearrangement uses TRBV5-1 and TRBJ2-1; D uncertain. V was cut by 3 bases and J by 6 bases, with 4 bases left in between. Germline CDR1 reads SGHRS; CDR2 reads YFSETQ. The CDR3 is made up of 11 amino acids. The CDR3 loop reads CASSWSNEQFF. The CDR3 coding sequence is TGCGCCAGCAGCTGGAGCAATGAGCAGTTCTTC.

The chain uses TRBV7-2 and TRBJ2-2, with D perhaps matching TRBD2 (6 bases). Trimming left V 7 bases short and J 7 bases short, with 19 bases between. Germline V lookup: CDR1 SGHTA, CDR2 FQGNSA. CDR3 length: 15 residues. The CDR3 protein is CASTPSPAGNGELFF. Written as DNA, the CDR3 is TGTGCCAGCACCCCCTCCCCGGCGGGGAACGGGGAGCTGTTTTTT.

The rearrangement links TRBV24-1 to TRBJ2-1; no definite D call. CDR3 length equals 11 residues. The V gene's germline CDR1 is KGHDR and CDR2 SFDVKD. Trimming removed 4 bases from V and 5 bases from J, with 2 bases in between. CDR3 coding DNA: TGTGCCACCAGTGACAACAATGAGCAGTTCTTC. Translated: CATSDNNEQFF.

J is TRBJ1-3 and V is TRBV5-1; D may be TRBD1 (6 bases). Looked up from germline, CDR1 is SGHRS and CDR2 is YFSETQ. Trimming took off 4 bases at V and 8 bases at J, with 22 bases between the two ends. The CDR3 totals 16 residues. This chain's CDR3 is CASSKGTPPQKDTIYF. CDR3 nucleotides: TGCGCCAGCAGCAAAGGGACACCCCCTCAGAAGGACACCATATATTTT.

This clone was picked up one time. The rearrangement joins TRBV4-1 to TRBJ2-4, with 8 bases matching TRBD1. Per the germline V gene, CDR1 is MGHRA and CDR2 is YSYEKL. The CDR3 length is 18 residues. The V segment lost 1 base and the J segment 4 bases; nucleotides outside the gene matches: 12. CDR3 region: CASSQGSQGAFEKNIQYF. DNA of the CDR3: TGCGCCAGCAGCCAAGGGTCTCAGGGGGCATTCGAGAAAAACATTCAGTACTTC.